The clone carrying this T cell receptor (beta chain) is large by share. Its antigen is undetermined. Trimming removed 5 bases at V and 0 bases at J, with 17 bases between. The CDR3 loop spans 17 amino acids. Germline V lookup: CDR1 SGHVS, CDR2 FQNEAQ. Data came from immunoSEQ multiplex PCR; TCRdb stores just in-frame clones and leaves some out. The sample holds about 21,000 clones, 74% seen once. The data stem from a study of CD4 T cells in relation to SARS-CoV-2 and coronaviruses. Study-wide results and caveats: No crossreactivity against non-spike viral proteins was tested here.

Unexposed donor CD4+ T cells date from about 2010-2018, before the COVID-19 pandemic. CD4+ T cells were isolated from the cells after 10 days of culture. J is TRBJ1-3 and V is TRBV7-8; D is perhaps TRBD1 (5 bases). This clonotype was sampled from a human donor in good health. Material for sequencing was CD4+ T cells from PBMCs, cultured in vitro. The CDR3 coding sequence is TGTGCCAGCAGCCTCGGGACTTTTCGGAGCTCTGGAAACACCATATATTTT. Amino acid sequence: CASSLGTFRSSGNTIYF.